This T cell receptor beta chain was captured in a study of radiation and T cells in renal cell carcinoma. Study results and limitations: Baseline intratumoral clonotype presence is unknown without pretreatment biopsies.

Regarding time point: blood 2 weeks post-SBRT. Stated treatment: 15 Gy SBRT to primary tumor, nephrectomy 4 weeks later. This renal cell carcinoma was of the clear cell type. On this clone itself: Its antigen remains unidentified.

Produced via immunoSEQ multiplex PCR; TCRdb's table is partial and in-frame only. Of 120,000 or so clones listed, approximately 78% are singletons. This CDR3 spans 14 amino acids. The V gene lost 3 bases and the J gene lost 0 bases, with 8 bases spanning the gap. Per germline, CDR1 SNHLY and CDR2 FYNNEI. The genes are TRBV2 and TRBJ1-1; the D is unclear. Sample: blood, taken from a patient whose treatment included radiotherapy and nephrectomy. The TCR originated in an older woman with renal cell carcinoma. The CDR3 nucleotides read TGTGCCAGCAGTGAGCGGAATATGAACACTGAAGCTTTCTTT. Protein product: CASSERNMNTEAFF.